This T cell receptor beta chain derives from a study of T-cell reconstitution after alpha-beta-depleted transplantation in children. Many counts were recorded for this clonotype. The junction had 7 bases not matched to a gene; V was cut back by 5 bases and J by 3 bases. Germline V gives CDR1 SGHTA, CDR2 FQGNSA. This CDR3 is built from 15 residues. Molecular barcoding with unique molecular identifiers was used for the TCRbeta library. TCRdb ran MiXCR on the PCR reads and lists one entry per CDR3 protein. In the table there are hundreds of thousands of distinct CDR3 sequences, approximately 16% of which are singletons.

The origin of this receptor is a human donor who donated a stem cell graft to a child with acute myeloid leukemia. Sequenced here: PBMCs from the stem cell graft donor, sampled from the stem cell graft. The chain is built from TRBV7-2 and TRBJ1-2, with 9 nucleotides matching TRBD1. CDR3: CASSTTGQGYYGYTF. The CDR3 nucleotides read TGTGCCAGCAGCACTACGGGACAGGGCTACTATGGCTACACCTTC.